Detailed here is one T cell receptor beta chain. Germline V gene sequence: CDR1 MNHNS, CDR2 SASEGT. V lost 6 bases to trimming and J lost 4 bases; unmatched junction nucleotides: 9. The CDR3 consists of 16 residues. This record belongs to a study of blood T cell repertoires in COVID-19. Clones were read by immunoSEQ multiplex PCR, and TCRdb kept only the in-frame ones, dropping some. This sample has under 450,000 clones; approximately 90% occur once, and the top ten carry roughly 0.86%. The chain combines TRBV6-1 with TRBJ1-5, with TRBD1 matching 10 bases. The receptor's source is a middle-aged woman who had been exposed to COVID-19. Sequencing input: PBMCs or T cells enriched from blood (not recorded which). CDR3 nucleotide sequence: TGTGCCAGCAGGGAAACTGGGACAGGGGCTAATCAGCCCCAGCATTTT. Translating gives CASRETGTGANQPQHF.